Listed below are T cell receptor beta chains from one sample, sequenced in a study of T cell responses to AZD1222 COVID-19 vaccine. Repertoires were generated with immunoSEQ multiplex PCR, while TCRdb's copy carries only in-frame clones and drops some. The sample lists 150,000 to 200,000 clones, about 86% seen once, with more than 7% in the top ten. Specimen: peripheral blood, collected on day 0 of AZD1222 vaccination. The receptor source for this set is an adult in good health. Both conserved end residues are part of each CDR3. A D gene is named only where the DNA matches it firmly. Some rows have no size entry. The others give once, few or many, or a class for an expanded clone.

d_gene	v_gene	j_gene	abundance	CDR3nt	CDR3aa
NA	TRBV11-3	TRBJ1-6	NA	TGTGCCAGCAGCTCATCAGTCGGATCACCCCTCCACTTT	CASSSSVGSPLHF
NA	TRBV6-2/TRBV6-3	TRBJ2-7	NA	TGTGCCAGCAGTTACGCGGACTCCTACGAGCAGTACTTC	CASSYADSYEQYF
TRBD2	TRBV24-1	TRBJ2-1	NA	TGTGCCACCAGTGATACGACTAGCGGGGGGAATGAGCAGTTCTTC	CATSDTTSGGNEQFF
NA	TRBV6-5	TRBJ1-1	NA	TGTGCCAGCAGTTACCGACAGGACTTCACTGAAGCTTTCTTT	CASSYRQDFTEAFF
TRBD1	TRBV7-2	TRBJ2-1	NA	TGTGCCAGCAGCCCCGGGACAGGGCGCGACAATGAGCAGTTCTTC	CASSPGTGRDNEQFF
TRBD2	TRBV4-2	TRBJ2-5	NA	TGTGCCAGCAGCCAGGGACTAGCGTGGCAGGGACTAGCCCAAGAGACCCAGTACTTC	CASSQGLAWQGLAQETQYF
NA	TRBV7-2	TRBJ1-5	few	TGTGCCAGCAGCTTAAACAAAAATCAGCCCCAGCATTTT	CASSLNKNQPQHF
NA	TRBV28	TRBJ2-2	NA	TGTGCCAGCAGAGGTACCGGGGAGCTGTTTTTT	CASRGTGELFF
NA	TRBV11-2	TRBJ2-1	NA	TGTGCCAGCAGCTTAATCCTAGCGCGGAATGAGCAGTTCTTC	CASSLILARNEQFF
NA	TRBV2	TRBJ2-7	NA	TGTGCCAGCAGTGAAGCAGGGTGGCGGCGACGTCAGCCTTACGAGCAGTACTTC	CASSEAGWRRRQPYEQYF
NA	TRBV7-9	TRBJ2-2	NA	TGTGCCAGCAGCTCCTCGCGACAGAACACCGGGGAGCTGTTTTTT	CASSSSRQNTGELFF
NA	TRBV19	TRBJ2-7	NA	TGTGCCAGTAGTACCGCCAAGGACCCGGCGGCCGAGCAGTACTTC	CASSTAKDPAAEQYF
NA	TRBV9	TRBJ2-7	NA	TGTGCCAGCAGCGTGGGGGACCGCGGAAACGAGCAGTACTTC	CASSVGDRGNEQYF
NA	TRBV10-3	TRBJ1-1	NA	TGTGCCATCAGTGGGGGCCCCGTGAACACTGAAGCTTTCTTT	CAISGGPVNTEAFF
NA	TRBV18	TRBJ2-7	NA	TGTGCCAGCTCACCCCGGGCAGACGGCTACGAGCAGTACTTC	CASSPRADGYEQYF
NA	TRBV2	TRBJ2-7	once	TGTGCCAGCAGTGAGTTGGCCTACGAGCAGTACTTC	CASSELAYEQYF
TRBD2	TRBV5-4	TRBJ2-7	NA	TGTGCCAGCAGCTTGGCGGGTAGCGGGGGCTACGAGCAGTACTTC	CASSLAGSGGYEQYF
NA	TRBV7-3	TRBJ1-1	NA	TGTGCCAGCAGCTTAGGGGGTGAGGTTTCGACTGAAGCTTTCTTT	CASSLGGEVSTEAFF
TRBD2	TRBV18	TRBJ2-3	NA	TGTGCCAGCTCCCGGACTAGCGGCACAGATACGCAGTATTTT	CASSRTSGTDTQYF
NA	TRBV5-1	TRBJ2-5	once	TGCGCCAGCAGCCCAGGATCTAACCTGATACAAGAGACCCAGTACTTC	CASSPGSNLIQETQYF
TRBD1	TRBV20-1	TRBJ1-2	NA	TGCAGTGCTGGTTGGGACAGGGAATGTACCTTC	CSAGWDRECTF
TRBD1	TRBV18	TRBJ1-5	NA	TGTGCCAGCTCACCCGACAGGGAAGATCAGCCCCAGCATTTT	CASSPDREDQPQHF
NA	TRBV2	TRBJ1-3	NA	TGTGCCGCCGAGGGACGAAGCTCTGGAAACACCATATATTTT	CAAEGRSSGNTIYF